This T cell receptor beta chain appears in the sequencing data of a study of neurological immune-mediated disorders. There are many counts of this clonotype. Antigen: not known. Study observations and caveats: Sharing of CDR3 amino acid sequences among expanded clones across subjects was absent, suggesting private repertoires in all groups.

cDNA was made by 5'RACE with 10-nucleotide random UMIs. Via MiXCR, TCRdb re-called the 5' RACE reads, giving one row per CDR3 protein. The table shows over 65,000 distinct CDR3 sequences, with around 9.9% occurring only once. Preparation of the unsorted libraries drew on 2 million PBMCs stored at -80 C. Material: PBMCs. The sequence was collected from a man between 50 and 59 years old in good health.

The CDR3 region is CAWSPDSTDTQYF. CDR3 DNA: TGTGCCTGGAGCCCTGACAGCACAGATACGCAGTATTTT. This rearrangement joins TRBV30 to TRBJ2-3; D gene ambiguous. This CDR3 has 13 residues. From germline, CDR1 is GTSNPN and CDR2 SVGIG (reference sequence). V lost 3 bases to trimming and J lost 0 bases, with 7 bases between them. The full variable domain, with the rest looked up from reference TRBV30 and TRBJ2-3, is SQTIHQWPATLVQPVGSPLSLECTVEGTSNPNLYWYRQAAGRGLQLLFYSVGIGQISSEVPQNLSASRPQDRQFILSSKKLLLSDSGFYLCAWSPDSTDTQYFGPGTRLTVL.